Presented here are 8 T cell receptor beta chains from one specimen sequenced in a study of shared clonotypes between healthy human individuals. Sequencing was performed with immunoSEQ multiplex PCR; in TCRdb, only in-frame clones are kept and a portion is missing. Among roughly 2,000,000 clones, approximately 94% were seen once, and the ten largest hold approximately 1.2%. Terminally differentiated effector memory CD45RA+ cells were left out of the naive CD8 fraction, which was CD45RO-negative and positively selected for CCR7. Sequencing used naive CD8+ T cells sorted from blood. These receptors were collected from a young man in good health.

This chain joins TRBV4-3 and TRBJ2-7, with D perhaps TRBD1 or TRBD2 (5 bases each). CDR3 length equals 15 residues. Trimming removed 0 bases from V and 4 bases from J, with 13 bases in between. Germline V gives CDR1 LGHNA, CDR2 YSLEER. The chain's CDR3 is CASSQDSGAAYEQYF. CDR3 bases: TGCGCCAGCAGCCAAGATTCCGGGGCCGCTTACGAGCAGTACTTC.

The sample holds a few counts of this clone. The chain joins TRBV5-4 to TRBJ2-7; no firm D call. Trimming stripped 0 bases from V and 2 bases from J, with 9 bases between. The CDR3 is made up of 14 amino acids. Germline V lookup: CDR1 SGHNT, CDR2 YYREEE (reference sequence). For the CDR3, the DNA is TGTGCCAGCAGCTTGGCAGGTTTCCCCTACGAGCAGTACTTC. Translated: CASSLAGFPYEQYF.

This sequence joins TRBV9 and TRBJ1-1; the match to TRBD1 covers 7 bases. After removal of 4 bases from V and 4 bases from J, the junction contained 10 bases not matched to a gene. Germline CDR1 reads SGDLS; CDR2 reads YYNGEE. This CDR3 region has 15 residues. In nucleotides, the CDR3 is TGTGCCAGCAGCCCCCCGACAGGGCGAGTCACTGAAGCTTTCTTT. This sequence encodes CASSPPTGRVTEAFF.

The gene calls are TRBV7-2 and TRBJ2-1, with D unclear. Trimming removed 1 base from V and 2 bases from J, with 6 bases in between. The CDR3 runs to 14 residues. Germline V CDR1 and CDR2: SGHTA, FQGNSA. This CDR3 is CASSLVGTYNEQFF. CDR3 nucleotides: TGTGCCAGCAGCTTAGTAGGAACCTACAATGAGCAGTTCTTC.

The chain recombines TRBV27 with TRBJ2-5, with a weak D call TRBD1 (6 bases). The CDR3 totals 16 residues. V gave up 4 bases and J gave up 5 bases, with 20 bases separating them. Germline assignment: CDR1 MNHEY and CDR2 SMNVEV (reference sequence). CDR3 sequence (DNA): TGTGCCAGCAGTTGTCCAGGGACATTCTTCTGGGAGACCCAGTACTTC. Its translation: CASSCPGTFFWETQYF.

V usage is TRBV30 and J usage is TRBJ2-1; 8 nucleotides align to TRBD2. V lost 0 bases and J lost 6; bases outside the gene matches: 7. Germline CDR1 and CDR2: GTSNPN and SVGIG (reference sequence). The CDR3 sequence is 15 residues long. The CDR3 DNA follows: TGTGCCTGGAGTGTACTGGCGGGGGGCAGCAATGAGCAGTTCTTC. It encodes CAWSVLAGGSNEQFF.

The CDR3 bases are TGTGCCAGCAGTTACTCGGAGGGGGAGCTGTTTTTT. The encoded protein is CASSYSEGELFF. The chain employs TRBV6-6 and TRBJ2-2; D gene ambiguous. V was trimmed by 0 bases and J by 8 bases, leaving 4 bases between them. CDR1 is MNHNY and CDR2 is SVGAGI in the germline V gene (reference sequence). CDR3 length: 12 amino acids.

The V gene is TRBV7-9, the J gene TRBJ2-3; 8 bases line up with TRBD1. Losses at the gene ends were 5 bases for V and 1 base for J; bases not matched to a gene: 8. The CDR3 covers 16 residues. CDR1 and CDR2 (germline): SEHNR, FQNEAQ (reference sequence). CDR3 DNA sequence: TGTGCCAGCAGCCTTACGAAGGGACAGGGCACAGATACGCAGTATTTT. It yields the protein CASSLTKGQGTDTQYF.